This T cell receptor (beta chain) stems from a study of cytomegalovirus exposure and HLA in healthy donors (dated by TCRdb to 2016 to 2017). For the study in its entirety: In an earlier analysis of 587 of the donors, 276 Gb of sequence data and approximately 120 million unique TCR beta sequences from 150 million to 200 million T cells were reported. A later analysis re-examined previously published TCR beta repertoires from just over 650 donors and added high-resolution HLA genotyping to investigate patterns of TCR occurrence. In addition to the first cohort of roughly 700 subjects, a separate validation cohort of about 120 different subjects was used. The study was designed to test whether signatures of past pathogen exposure could be identified by cataloging public T cell receptors. Around 320 gigabases of sequencing data and tens of millions of unique TCR sequences were included in an early release covering 500 to 750 HLA-typed donors. Using immunosequencing, the study profiled T cell repertoires from 666 subjects and related those repertoires to cytomegalovirus serostatus. Among 398 genotyped donors of the cohort, an average of around 250,000 unique TCR beta nucleotide sequences was sequenced per donor, of which about 19% were non-productive. All discovery cohort repertoires had been generated using a single sequencing platform. Rather than using new phenotypic data, the later analysis identified candidate immune exposures from TCR beta sequences and from how often those sequences occurred across donors. Typing coverage varied by locus: roughly 629-640 donors for A, B, C, DRB1 and DQB1; approximately 500 for DQA1; around 570 for DPA1; around 490 for DPB1. The study combined high-throughput TCR immunosequencing, statistical association of individual TCRs with disease status, and machine learning to predict cytomegalovirus infection status. A later genetic analysis took genome-wide SNP genotypes for about three fifths of the 666 donors and used that subset as a discovery cohort. Donor age, sex, ethnicity and CMV serostatus were compiled alongside the repertoire data. In an earlier analysis of a few hundred of the donors, high-throughput TCR beta sequencing was used to judge whether each TCR beta V gene segment behaved as functional or pseudogenic. HLA typing covered class I and class II loci at four-digit resolution. Of the roughly 390 genotyped donors, less than 90% were placed in the genetic ancestry cluster associated with self-reported Caucasian donors. A few DR-DQ haplotypes were treated as single units for association and clustering because of strong linkage in the cohort. General findings and caveats noted by the study authors: The presence/absence analyses assumed that sequencing depth was roughly uniform across donors, and that assumption may not be true. HLA typing was unavailable for some donors at each locus, so association tests used only the typed subset. The classifier was reported to diagnose cytomegalovirus status with high specificity and sensitivity in both the original cohort and the validation cohort. In the study, approximately 160 TCR beta chains were listed as associated with cytomegalovirus. The cohort was sequenced for TCR beta chains only, and without alpha or paired-chain data the features that could be detected were limited. A further reported finding was that TCR beta sequences accurately predicted the HLA-A and HLA-B alleles for most subjects in the first cohort. When HLA alleles, especially DR and DQ, strongly co-occurred, TCR associations were difficult to assign to individual alleles. In a later analysis, TCR association rates were found to vary across HLA loci, with the most associated TCRs seen for DRB1 alleles and the fewest for HLA-C alleles. Correlated functional status among segregating V segments might be attributable to linkage disequilibrium, but an unknown experimental factor could not be ruled out. According to a later analysis, parvovirus B19, influenza, CMV and Epstein-Barr virus appeared linked to several top co-occurrence clusters. A cluster of highly shared sequence variants was judged likely to represent a technical artifact of the sequencing pipeline. While some public TCRs were present in many individuals, most TCR sequences turned up only very rarely across donors. In a later analysis, most CMV-associated TCR beta chains were found to appear HLA-restricted, with HLA associations seemingly driven largely by CMV exposure. A later analysis found that HLA-associated TCR beta chains were more clonally expanded and had lower generation probabilities than equally common non-associated chains. Some IMGT-functional V segments, including TRBV6-2 and TRBV6-3, could not be told apart with the 87-base-pair reads, so those segments were excluded. According to the authors, the approach could potentially be generalized to other disease states and immunological phenotypes. In a later genetic analysis, a missense DCLRE1C variant was associated with V-gene and J-gene trimming of TCR beta chains, and the association was replicated in an independent cohort. Over 15 rarely observed V segments, including chromosome 9 orphons, were excluded from the earlier analysis of almost 600 of the donors because counts were too low. A few of the identified cytomegalovirus-associated TCR beta chains were confirmed in vitro to be specific for cytomegalovirus antigens. In a later analysis, around 15,000 TCR beta sequences were associated with specific HLA alleles at a false discovery rate of 0.05. According to a later genetic analysis, donors in an Asian-associated ancestry cluster had fewer N-insertions in productive TCRs than the roughly 660-donor mean. The only immune exposure information available for the cohort was CMV serostatus. An earlier analysis of approximately 540 of the donors showed that most TCR beta V segments appeared in productive rearrangements either about 90% or about 30% of the time, which broadly matched IMGT annotations.

Comment on this clone: This receptor's antigen is unknown. No quality values exist for individual bases; no much larger clone is one base distant.

The cohort consisted of some 730 healthy bone marrow donors. At the time of sampling, all cohort members were nominally healthy, though unrecorded immune exposures were likely present. The donor tested CMV seronegative, placing the donor among the roughly 340 seronegative members of the cohort. A peripheral blood sample was provided by each donor, and peripheral blood mononuclear cells were used for TCR beta sequencing. Genomic DNA extraction from the blood cell samples was performed with the Qiagen DNeasy Blood Extraction Kit. Libraries were built with the immunoSEQ multiplex PCR assay. The multiplex PCR relied on a mix of 60 forward primers for TCR Vbeta segments and 13 reverse primers for TCR Jbeta segments. Amplification of the CDR3 region of rearranged TCR beta genes was performed with a multiplex PCR assay on genomic DNA. The amplified TCR beta libraries were sequenced on the Illumina HiSeq System as 87-base-pair reads. The study's processing was this. Across the roughly 700 repertoires, a later analysis counted 60 million to 90 million unique TCR beta chains, 8.5 million to 12 million of which were shared by at least two donors. To remove PCR and sequencing errors, raw reads were error-corrected and collapsed into unique sequences using a nearest-neighbor algorithm that merged closely related sequences. V, D and J gene segments were assigned by aligning CDR3 sequences to IMGT reference sequences. For a sequence to be retained, a match of at least six nucleotides was required to both a V gene segment and a J gene segment. A rearrangement was called productive if the CDR3 had no stop codons and remained in frame with V and J, and every other rearrangement was called non-productive. CDR3 was defined by IMGT convention, running from the second conserved V-encoded cysteine to the conserved J-encoded phenylalanine. The earlier analysis of fewer than 750 of the donors excluded sequences that lacked an unambiguous match to a single V gene segment. An earlier analysis of a few hundred of the donors classified V segments as functional when productive rearrangements were above 56.7% and as segregating when the standard deviation between donors was above 5%. A statistical classification framework was built for diagnosing cytomegalovirus status from the catalog of TCR beta chain sequences. V and J gene assignment, in a later analysis, came from comparing TCR nucleotide sequences with IMGT/GENE-DB human TR gene sequences. Using the TCRdist pipeline, a later analysis assigned CDR3 sequences along with most-parsimonious VDJ recombination scenarios. In a later analysis, every TCR beta chain was defined by the combination of its CDR3 amino acid sequence and its V-gene family, and reads without a unique V-gene family were dropped. As a way to deal with suspected cross-contamination and a sequencing artifact, a later analysis dropped 450 to 700 nucleotide sequences that were highly shared and had low generation probability. In a later analysis, a clonal expansion index for each public chain was calculated from normalized within-repertoire ranks of inferred template counts. Generation probabilities in a later analysis came from a VDJ recombination model fitted to out-of-frame rearrangements, and those results were checked against IGoR. A later analysis scored TCR-TCR, TCR-HLA and TCR-CMV co-occurrence with hypergeometric tests, applying a repertoire-size bias correction to TCR pairs. In a later analysis, false discovery rates were estimated by permuting HLA or CMV assignments 20 times. In a later analysis, co-occurring TCRs were grouped with DBSCAN, and TCRdist sequence similarity was added when clustering was performed within HLA-allele-positive subsets. For co-occurrence clustering, repertoires with fewer than 30,000 or more than 120,000 public chains were excluded, along with about five repertoires with anomalous nucleotide sharing. TCRdb took this table from immuneACCESS and kept in-frame rearrangements with V and J called. Such tables lack part of the clones; where checked against another copy, unresolved V genes explain under half of the gap, and the rest is unexplained. From that table come the V and J calls and clone size; the DNA was used to work out D and trimming. The sample table shows about 250,000 clones, and roughly two thirds are seen once. The top ten hold 2% to 2.5% of the sample.

V is trimmed back by 5 bases and J by 7 bases, and the junction contains 8 bases that no gene match accounts for. Including cysteine and phenylalanine, the CDR3 has 14 amino acids. Here the CDR3 DNA is all that survives: 42 bases in frame from base 1. The germline V gene (reference sequence) specifies LNHDA as CDR1 and SQIVND as CDR2. This receptor was obtained from a female donor in good health and CMV-seronegative. The rearranged segments are TRBV19 and TRBJ2-1, with TRBD2 identical over 7 junction bases. The sample consisted of PBMCs. The sequenced DNA: TGTGCCAGTAGTTTCGGCGTGGGGGGGAATGAGCAGTTCTTC. Translated, this is CASSFGVGGNEQFF.